This entry features one TCR beta chain sequence. At one end, the junction sequence differs from germline, possibly due to a read error. The data originate from a study of blood T cell repertoires in COVID-19. Study processing details: Amplified reference gene primers provided the basis for estimating nucleated cell counts. Measured with immunoSEQ multiplex PCR; TCRdb has only the in-frame clones, and not every one. The V and J calls and clone size are taken from that table; D and trimming were inferred from the DNA. The profile covers roughly 100,000 clones, with roughly four fifths appearing a single time and 10% taken by the ten largest. The source is a man between 65 and 85 years old with acute or convalescent COVID-19. Sequenced input: peripheral blood.

The CDR3 coding sequence is TGTGCCAGCAGTTTAGGTGGCTCCGACAATGAGCAGTTCTTC. Amino acids: CASSLGGSDNEQFF. The chain is built from TRBV28 and TRBJ2-1; no clear D gene. Germline lookup yields CDR1 MDHEN and CDR2 SYDVKM. The CDR3 is 14 residues long.